These 27 T cell receptor beta chains were all obtained from the same sample, sequenced in a study of vaccination effects on CD4 cells after COVID-19. Sequencing in the ViraFEST assay came after antigen-specific CD4+ T cells had been expanded with viral peptide pools, which were used to stimulate PBMC. The culture ran for about 11 days, and then CD4+ T cells were isolated. Their recognized antigens are unknown. Sequencing used immunoSEQ multiplex PCR; TCRdb keeps in-frame clones, though not all of them. The sample shows over 50,000 clones, 80% to 90% of them seen only once. This specimen was CD4+ T cells from PBMCs cultured with HCoV-229E spike peptides, taken before COVID-19 vaccination. The receptor source for this set is a human donor who received a COVID-19 vaccine.

The V and J genes are TRBV9 and TRBJ1-4; D is unresolved. From germline, CDR1 is SGDLS and CDR2 YYNGEE. CDR3 length: 12 amino acids. V was shortened by 3 bases and J by 4 bases, with 4 bases between the two germline ends. In DNA, the CDR3 is TGTGCCAGCAGCGGGTATAATGAAAAACTGTTTTTT. Translation gives CASSGYNEKLFF.

The genes are TRBV3-1 (or the pseudogene TRBV3-2) and TRBJ2-1; maybe TRBD2 (5 bases). Germline CDR1 reads LGHDT; CDR2 reads YNNKEL (reference sequence). This CDR3 contains 17 residues. V lost 0 bases and J lost 2, with 14 bases in between. The CDR3 loop reads CASSQELKRGAYNEQFF. In nucleotides, the CDR3 is TGTGCCAGCAGCCAAGAACTTAAACGGGGAGCCTACAATGAGCAGTTCTTC.

In this sample, this clone turned up once. The chain has TRBV28 and TRBJ2-3; D may be TRBD1 (5 bases). Trimming took 8 bases from V and 6 from J, leaving 9 bases between them. There are 11 residues in the CDR3. The germline CDR1 and CDR2 sequences are MDHEN and SYDVKM. The CDR3 loop reads CASWKGDTQYF. The CDR3 nucleotides are TGTGCCAGCTGGAAGGGGGATACGCAGTATTTT.

This CDR3 reads CASSPDRGANYGYTF. CDR3 DNA sequence: TGTGCCAGCTCCCCCGACCGCGGCGCTAACTATGGCTACACCTTC. This rearrangement joins TRBV18 to TRBJ1-2; D unresolved. CDR3 size: 15 residues. In germline, CDR1 is KGHSH, CDR2 LQKENI. Between the trimmed V and J ends, which lost 6 bases and 0 bases, there was a span of 14 bases.

The chain couples TRBV10-2 to TRBJ2-3, with D perhaps matching TRBD2 (7 bases). The CDR3 is made up of 14 amino acids. Germline CDR1 is WSHSY and CDR2 is SAAADI. Trimming cost V 7 bases and J 2 bases, with 13 bases left between them. CDR3 in amino acids: CASKGEGDTDTQYF. The CDR3 coding sequence is TGCGCCAGCAAGGGGGAGGGGGACACAGATACGCAGTATTTT.

This chain uses TRBV19 with TRBJ1-4, with a tentative D call TRBD1 (5 bases). CDR1 and CDR2 from the germline V gene are LNHDA and SQIVND (reference sequence). There are 15 residues in the CDR3. The V end was cut by 1 base, the J end by 8 bases, with 14 bases between. CDR3 region: CASSIGAGRGEKLFF. CDR3 sequence (DNA): TGTGCCAGTAGTATAGGAGCAGGGAGGGGAGAAAAACTGTTTTTT.

The rearrangement uses TRBV2 and TRBJ1-2; 7 bases fit TRBD1. CDR1 and CDR2 (germline): SNHLY, FYNNEI. Losses at the gene ends were 3 bases for V and 6 bases for J; bases not matched to a gene: 10. CDR3 length: 15 residues. CDR3 loop: CASSDSRRGQDGYTF. CDR3 nucleotide sequence: TGTGCCAGCAGTGATTCTCGAAGGGGGCAGGATGGCTACACCTTC.

This chain uses TRBV7-7 with TRBJ2-7; 11 bases match TRBD2. In germline, CDR1 is SSHAT, CDR2 FNYEAQ (reference sequence). Trimming took 1 base from V and 2 from J; bases not matched to a gene: 10. There are 18 residues in the CDR3. The chain's CDR3 is CASSLGSLAGAKTYEQYV. The DNA for the CDR3 is TGTGCCAGCAGCTTAGGGTCACTAGCGGGGGCGAAAACCTACGAGCAGTACGTC.

This clone counts as large (0.1 to 1%). The chain recombines TRBV10-2 with TRBJ1-4, with a tentative D call TRBD1 (5 bases). Germline V gene lookup returns CDR1 WSHSY and CDR2 SAAADI. Trimming pared 7 bases from V and 1 base from J, leaving 7 bases between. CDR3 length: 13 amino acids. This chain's CDR3 is CASTRVTNEKLFF. The CDR3 DNA reads TGCGCCAGCACCAGGGTAACTAATGAAAAACTGTTTTTT.

The gene calls are TRBV5-6 and TRBJ2-3; D may be TRBD2 (5 bases). Trimming left V 4 bases short and J 6 bases short, with 15 bases between. The germline V gene encodes CDR1 SGHDT and CDR2 YYEEEE. The CDR3 sequence is 14 residues long. The CDR3 DNA is TGTGCCAGCAGCCGATCGAGGGTTTCGGATACGCAGTATTTT. It codes for CASSRSRVSDTQYF. Variable domain in full (rest from reference TRBV5-6 and TRBJ2-3): DAGVTQSPTHLIKTRGQQVTLRCSPKSGHDTVSWYQQALGQGPQFIFQYYEEEERQRGNFPDRFSGHQFPNYSSELNVNALLLGDSALYLCASSRSRVSDTQYFGPGTRLTVL.

The chain combines TRBV6-2 or TRBV6-3 with TRBJ1-1, with TRBD1 as a possible D gene (6 bases). CDR3 size: 13 residues. Germline CDR1 MNHEY, CDR2 SVGEGT. V lost 5 bases and J lost 0, with 7 bases in between. DNA of the CDR3: TGTGCCAGCAGTCGACAGGTGAACACTGAAGCTTTCTTT. It specifies CASSRQVNTEAFF.

This chain joins TRBV5-1 and TRBJ2-5; TRBD1 matches 8 bases. Germline V gives CDR1 SGHRS, CDR2 YFSETQ. This CDR3 has 16 amino acids. V shed 1 base and J 3 bases; nucleotides not matched to a gene: 8. The CDR3 spells CASSLRYPGGEETQYF. The CDR3 bases are TGCGCCAGCAGCTTGAGATACCCAGGGGGCGAAGAGACCCAGTACTTC.

The gene calls are TRBV5-1 and TRBJ1-4, with 10 bases lining up with TRBD1. Looked up from germline, CDR1 is SGHRS and CDR2 is YFSETQ. The CDR3 length is 20 residues. V lost 0 bases, J lost 2 bases, and 13 bases stayed unmatched. The CDR3 spells CASSLGAVWGTGVTNEKLFF. The DNA of the CDR3 is TGCGCCAGCAGCTTGGGTGCAGTTTGGGGGACAGGGGTCACTAATGAAAAACTGTTTTTT.

V is TRBV18 and J is TRBJ2-5, with D perhaps matching TRBD2 (6 bases). V was cut by 3 bases and J by 3 bases, with 11 bases left in between. This CDR3 is 14 amino acids long. CDR1 KGHSH and CDR2 LQKENI come from the germline V gene. The CDR3 loop is CASSPPGLEETQYF. The DNA of the CDR3 is TGTGCCAGCTCACCTCCGGGACTGGAAGAGACCCAGTACTTC.

This clone has only one observation. The chain uses TRBV27 and TRBJ2-5; D possibly uses TRBD1 or TRBD2 (5 bases each). Germline V lookup: CDR1 MNHEY, CDR2 SMNVEV (reference sequence). There are 14 residues in the CDR3. Trimming removed 2 bases at V and 1 base at J, with 8 bases between. The CDR3 nucleotides are TGTGCCAGCAGTTTACCGGGACCCCAAGAGACCCAGTACTTC. Translating gives CASSLPGPQETQYF.

The gene calls are TRBV5-1 and TRBJ2-1; D possibly corresponds to TRBD2 (5 bases). The CDR3 runs to 16 residues. The germline gives CDR1 SGHRS, CDR2 YFSETQ. Trimming took off 0 bases at V and 10 bases at J, with 20 bases between the two ends. CDR3 sequence (DNA): TGCGCCAGCAGCTTGGAGGCGGGTACCAACACCAAAGAGCAGTTCTTC. Translating gives CASSLEAGTNTKEQFF.

This clone was recorded a few times. CDR3 sequence reads: CASSRQGANTEAFF. DNA of the CDR3: TGTGCCAGCTCACGACAGGGCGCGAACACTGAAGCTTTCTTT. This chain connects TRBV18 to TRBJ1-1, with TRBD1 matching 7 bases. From germline, CDR1 is KGHSH and CDR2 LQKENI. The CDR3 has 14 residues. The junction had 3 bases not matched to a gene; V was cut back by 4 bases and J by 1 base.

J is TRBJ2-3 and V is TRBV24-1, with 11 bases fitting TRBD2. V dropped 3 bases and J dropped 1; count of bases not matched to a gene: 2. This CDR3 comprises 16 residues. Germline lookup yields CDR1 KGHDR and CDR2 SFDVKD. The chain's CDR3 is CATSDRGLAGTDTQYF. The DNA for the CDR3 is TGTGCCACCAGTGATAGGGGACTAGCGGGCACAGATACGCAGTATTTT.

This clone showed up just once. V and J are TRBV18 and TRBJ2-2, with D tentatively TRBD2 (6 bases). The CDR3 length is 15 residues. Between the trimmed V and J ends, which lost 3 bases and 7 bases, there was a span of 15 bases. The V gene's germline CDR1 is KGHSH and CDR2 LQKENI. The CDR3 here is CASSPGQAGIGELFF. Here the CDR3 DNA reads TGTGCCAGCTCACCTGGCCAGGCGGGGATCGGGGAGCTGTTTTTT.

The CDR3 coding sequence is TGTGCCAGCACGGACACCTCTGGAAACACCATATATTTT. It translates to CASTDTSGNTIYF. The chain employs TRBV2 and TRBJ1-3, with D perhaps matching TRBD1 (5 bases). Germline assignment: CDR1 SNHLY and CDR2 FYNNEI. Trimming stripped 7 bases from V and 0 bases from J, with 7 bases between. This CDR3 contains 13 residues.

This chain links TRBV3-1 (or the pseudogene TRBV3-2) with TRBJ1-6; D may be TRBD1 (5 bases). Deletions cut 6 bases from V and 8 bases from J, with 8 bases between. Germline V gene lookup returns CDR1 LGHDT and CDR2 YNNKEL (reference sequence). This CDR3 is 12 amino acids long. This chain's CDR3 is CASSPGYSPLHF. In DNA form, the CDR3 reads TGTGCCAGCAGTCCAGGGTATTCACCCCTCCACTTT.

The CDR3 protein is CASSPTSYQETQYF. In nucleotides, the CDR3 is TGTGCCAGCAGCCCCACTTCGTACCAAGAGACCCAGTACTTC. V gene TRBV7-9 combines with J gene TRBJ2-5, with no clear D. Germline V lookup: CDR1 SEHNR, CDR2 FQNEAQ (reference sequence). The CDR3 consists of 14 residues. Trimming removed 5 bases from V and 0 bases from J, with 10 bases in between.

The chain combines TRBV4-1 with TRBJ2-5; 7 bases are shared with TRBD2. The CDR3 runs to 16 residues. CDR1 and CDR2 from the germline V gene are MGHRA and YSYEKL. After removal of 3 bases from V and 5 bases from J, the junction contained 12 bases not matched to a gene. CDR3: CASSQSGLSEKETQYF. CDR3 coding DNA: TGCGCCAGCAGCCAGTCGGGACTATCGGAGAAGGAGACCCAGTACTTC.

The chain carries TRBV18 and TRBJ1-5; 9 nucleotides agree with TRBD1. The V and J ends lost 3 bases and 6 bases, in that order; junction bases with no gene match: 6. This CDR3 has 15 amino acids. Germline V lookup: CDR1 KGHSH, CDR2 LQKENI. The CDR3 is CASSPRTGEAQPQHF. In nucleotides, the CDR3 is TGTGCCAGCTCACCCAGGACAGGGGAGGCTCAGCCCCAGCATTTT.

V is TRBV9 and J is TRBJ1-6; the D gene is possibly TRBD1 (5 bases). With 0 bases removed from V and 7 bases from J, the gap between germline ends came to 14 bases. The germline V gene has CDR1 SGDLS and CDR2 YYNGEE. CDR3 length equals 16 residues. CDR3 loop: CASSVGGPEGNSPLHF. The CDR3 DNA follows: TGTGCCAGCAGCGTAGGGGGACCCGAGGGCAATTCACCCCTCCACTTT.

V gene TRBV2 combines with J gene TRBJ2-5; TRBD2 agrees at 9 bases. The junction had 9 bases not matched to a gene; V was cut back by 5 bases and J by 5 bases. The CDR3 contains 15 residues. Germline V CDR1 and CDR2: SNHLY, FYNNEI. The CDR3 nucleotides read TGTGCCAGCAGTCCCCCGGGACTAGCTAGGGAGACCCAGTACTTC. Its protein is CASSPPGLARETQYF.

The chain recombines TRBV7-2 with TRBJ2-5; 9 bases align to TRBD2. The CDR3 length is 15 residues. V was clipped by 0 bases and J by 5 bases; unmatched bases: 4. CDR1 SGHTA and CDR2 FQGNSA come from the germline V gene. This CDR3 is CASSLARGGWETQYF. The DNA of the CDR3 is TGTGCCAGCAGCTTAGCGCGGGGGGGCTGGGAGACCCAGTACTTC.